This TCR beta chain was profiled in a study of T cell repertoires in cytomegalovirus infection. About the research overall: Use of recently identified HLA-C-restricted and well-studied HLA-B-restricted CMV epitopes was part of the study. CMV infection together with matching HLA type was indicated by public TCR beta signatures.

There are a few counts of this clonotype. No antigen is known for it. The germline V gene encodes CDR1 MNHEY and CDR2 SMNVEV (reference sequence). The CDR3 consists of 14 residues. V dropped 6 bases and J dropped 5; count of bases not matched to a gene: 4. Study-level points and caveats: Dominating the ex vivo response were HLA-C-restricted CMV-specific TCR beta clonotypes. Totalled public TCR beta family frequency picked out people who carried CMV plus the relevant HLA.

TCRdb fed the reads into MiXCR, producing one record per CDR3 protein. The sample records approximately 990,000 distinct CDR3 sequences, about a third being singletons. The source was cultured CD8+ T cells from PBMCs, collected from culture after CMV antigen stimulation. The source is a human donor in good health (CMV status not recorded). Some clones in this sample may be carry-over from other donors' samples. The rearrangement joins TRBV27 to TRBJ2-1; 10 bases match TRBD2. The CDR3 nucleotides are TGTGCCAGCAGCCTAGCGGGAGATCACAATGAGCAGTTCTTC. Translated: CASSLAGDHNEQFF.